This T cell receptor beta chain derives from a study of cytotoxic CD8 clonotypes in ibrutinib-treated CLL. Study-wide background: The study included 11 to 12 relapsed/refractory and under 16 treatment-naive patients; about 17 had IGHV unmutated disease. Complete response was seen in 2 patients and partial in some 25; some 12 progressed and approximately 14 stayed remitted after a median about 68 months. Patients gave response samples after a median about eleven months of treatment, range 6 to 36.

Some clones are missing from TCRdb's copy, which holds only in-frame ones; the method was immunoSEQ multiplex PCR. The table shows 150,000 or so clones, with 80% occurring only once. In germline, CDR1 is SEHNR, CDR2 FQNEAQ (reference sequence). The germline V and J ends were trimmed by 5 bases and 2 bases, with 12 bases remaining between them. This CDR3 comprises 14 residues. Study-wide points: Upon ibrutinib response clonality rose, and upon progression it fell back toward baseline.

To note about this clone: Its antigen is undetermined.

This chain links TRBV7-9 with TRBJ1-2; D is unresolved. The receptor's source is a human donor with chronic lymphocytic leukemia. The sample here was PBMCs, taken after 36 months of ibrutinib treatment. CDR3 nucleotide sequence: TGTGCCAGCAGCACCTGGAGCAGAAACTATGGCTACACCTTC. Translation gives CASSTWSRNYGYTF.